These 19 T cell receptor beta chains share one sample of origin, sequenced in a study of T-cell reconstitution after alpha-beta-depleted transplantation in children. For TCRbeta, the library was prepared with unique molecular identifiers. In TCRdb, the PCR reads were re-called with MiXCR into one record per CDR3 protein. Of fewer than 250,000 distinct CDR3 sequences detected, under 9.5% appear once; the ten largest clones hold roughly 6%. The source was PBMCs, mostly from graft donor cells, collected 180 days after TCRalphabeta/CD19-depleted stem cell transplant. All receptors come from a male patient younger than 18 who had a stem cell transplant for acute lymphoblastic leukemia, so the T cells may come from the graft donor.

This clonotype was detected ten times or more. V gene TRBV4-1 combines with J gene TRBJ2-7; D uncertain. The CDR3 extends over 14 amino acids. CDR1 and CDR2 (germline): MGHRA, YSYEKL. V was shortened by 3 bases and J by 1 base, with 10 bases between the two germline ends. The CDR3: CASSHPAQSYEQYF. The CDR3 DNA reads TGCGCCAGCAGCCACCCCGCGCAGTCCTACGAGCAGTACTTC.

This clonotype was seen many times. The V call is TRBV7-2, the J call TRBJ1-3; D is perhaps TRBD1 (5 bases). Trimming pared 5 bases from V and 4 bases from J, leaving 21 bases between. Germline CDR1 and CDR2: SGHTA and FQGNSA. CDR3 length: 17 amino acids. The CDR3, as DNA: TGTGCCAGCAGCCCCGGCGGGACTGGAGGCGACGGAAACACCATATATTTT. Translated, it gives CASSPGGTGGDGNTIYF.

V is TRBV5-4 and J is TRBJ1-2, with 9 bases matching TRBD1. The V gene end was trimmed by 4 bases and the J gene end by 4 bases; junction bases not matched to a gene: 8. This CDR3 has 15 amino acids. Germline V lookup: CDR1 SGHNT, CDR2 YYREEE (reference sequence). The CDR3 DNA is TGTGCCAGCAGCGCTCCCGGGACAGGGTCCTATGGCTACACCTTC. Translation gives CASSAPGTGSYGYTF.

This clonotype was counted at least ten times. The genes are TRBV7-6 and TRBJ2-1, with 16 positions matching TRBD2. The CDR3 totals 19 residues. Trimming at V came to 3 bases and at J to 0 bases, leaving 5 bases not matched to a gene. Germline loops: CDR1 SGHVS, CDR2 FNYEAQ. The CDR3 reads CASSFPGLAGGSSYNEQFF. The CDR3 DNA sequence: TGTGCCAGCAGCTTCCCGGGACTAGCGGGGGGGAGCTCCTACAATGAGCAGTTCTTC.

The table lists this clonotype with many counts. CDR3 in amino acids: CASSSPPILSYNEQFF. Here the CDR3 DNA reads TGTGCCAGCAGCTCTCCACCAATCCTCTCCTACAATGAGCAGTTCTTC. The chain carries TRBV7-2 and TRBJ2-1; D not resolved. V was pared by 4 bases and J by 0 bases, with 13 bases between. Germline lookup yields CDR1 SGHTA and CDR2 FQGNSA. The CDR3 spans 16 residues.

This clonotype has a count of ten or more. This rearrangement joins TRBV20-1 to TRBJ2-7, with 10 positions matching TRBD1. The CDR3 spans 15 residues. Germline V gene sequence: CDR1 DFQATT, CDR2 SNEGSKA (reference sequence). V dropped 3 bases and J dropped 2; count of bases not matched to a gene: 7. The CDR3 DNA sequence: TGCAGTGCTAGGACCCGAGGACAGGGGGCCTACGAGCAGTACTTC. Translating it yields CSARTRGQGAYEQYF.

This clonotype occurred a few times. The chain uses TRBV5-4 and TRBJ2-3; TRBD1 matches at 10 bases. The CDR3 spans 16 residues. Looked up from germline, CDR1 is SGHNT and CDR2 is YYREEE (reference sequence). V was clipped by 4 bases and J by 4 bases; unmatched bases: 9. Here the CDR3 reads CASSLGQGNGADTQYF. The CDR3 DNA follows: TGTGCCAGCAGCCTGGGACAGGGGAACGGTGCAGATACGCAGTATTTT.

This clonotype occurred many times. This sequence joins TRBV20-1 and TRBJ2-2; tentatively, D is TRBD2 (5 bases). The CDR3 runs to 14 residues. Per the germline V gene, CDR1 is DFQATT and CDR2 is SNEGSKA (reference sequence). The V end was cut by 4 bases, the J end by 7 bases, with 16 bases between. CDR3 loop: CSAKTPVSGGELFF. Here the CDR3 DNA reads TGCAGTGCTAAAACCCCCGTGAGCGGCGGGGAGCTGTTTTTT.

Many counts were recorded for this clonotype. This chain joins TRBV5-1 and TRBJ2-5; TRBD1 matches at 8 bases. Germline lookup yields CDR1 SGHRS and CDR2 YFSETQ. Germline trimming cut 3 bases from V and 5 bases from J; bases unmatched to any gene: 9. The CDR3 loop spans 15 amino acids. The CDR3 protein is CASSWGPGGRETQYF. CDR3 sequence (DNA): TGCGCCAGCAGCTGGGGGCCAGGGGGCAGGGAGACCCAGTACTTC.

The sample holds many counts of this clonotype. This rearrangement joins TRBV5-1 to TRBJ2-4; D is undetermined. V shed 4 bases and J shed 9 bases, with 20 bases lying between them. The CDR3 spans 15 residues. The germline gives CDR1 SGHRS, CDR2 YFSETQ. CDR3 loop: CASSPSTSRWSIQYF. In DNA form, the CDR3 reads TGCGCCAGCAGCCCTTCAACTTCGAGGTGGAGCATTCAGTACTTC.

At least ten counts were recorded for this clonotype. The chain joins TRBV20-1 to TRBJ1-6, with TRBD1 matching 11 bases. Trimming removed 0 bases from V and 8 bases from J; junction bases left unmatched: 3. The CDR3 spans 15 residues. From germline, CDR1 is DFQATT and CDR2 SNEGSKA (reference sequence). The CDR3 bases are TGCAGTGCTAGAGAGCGGACAGGGGGCGATTCACCCCTCCACTTT. It specifies CSARERTGGDSPLHF.

This sequence joins TRBV5-4 and TRBJ2-5, with D possibly matching TRBD2 (5 bases). CDR3 length: 15 amino acids. Germline assignment: CDR1 SGHNT and CDR2 YYREEE (reference sequence). V lost 2 bases, J lost 3 bases, and 14 bases lay in between. CDR3 DNA sequence: TGTGCCAGCAGCTTCCGTCGGACGAGGGAAGAGACCCAGTACTTC. Protein sequence: CASSFRRTREETQYF.

V usage is TRBV12-3 or TRBV12-4 and J usage is TRBJ2-2, with unresolved D. The CDR3 is 14 amino acids. V was pared by 3 bases and J by 5 bases, with 10 bases between. This CDR3 is CASSFPFGTGELFF. CDR3 coding DNA: TGTGCCAGCAGTTTTCCATTTGGGACCGGGGAGCTGTTTTTT.

This clonotype was found many times. The genes are TRBV5-1 and TRBJ2-3, with 7 bases aligning to TRBD1. J lost 0 bases, V lost 5 bases, and 3 bases had no gene match. This CDR3 has 14 residues. CDR1 and CDR2 (germline): SGHRS, YFSETQ. CDR3 loop: CASRRQGSTDTQYF. The DNA of the CDR3 is TGCGCCAGCAGGCGACAGGGCAGCACAGATACGCAGTATTTT.

This clonotype was detected ten times or more. This chain joins TRBV12-3 or TRBV12-4 and TRBJ2-3, with 13 bases aligning to TRBD2. The V and J ends lost 4 bases and 6 bases, in that order; junction bases with no gene match: 4. CDR3 length: 15 amino acids. Here the CDR3 reads CASSYLTSGGDTQYF. CDR3 in DNA: TGTGCCAGCAGTTACCTGACTAGCGGGGGGGATACGCAGTATTTT.

This clonotype was seen many times. The V gene is TRBV6-5, the J gene TRBJ2-7, with 11 nucleotides matching TRBD2. The CDR3 spans 19 residues. The J segment lost 2 bases and the V segment lost 0 bases, leaving 12 bases of the junction unmatched. Germline CDR1 is MNHEY and CDR2 is SVGAGI. CDR3 sequence (DNA): TGTGCCAGCAGTTACTCGCTGAGGGCTAGCGGGAGGTTCGCCTACGAGCAGTACTTC. This codes for CASSYSLRASGRFAYEQYF.

The chain links TRBV4-1 to TRBJ1-5; D ambiguous. Trimming removed 4 bases at V and 5 bases at J, with 18 bases between. This CDR3 comprises 16 residues. In germline, CDR1 is MGHRA, CDR2 YSYEKL. Written as DNA, the CDR3 is TGCGCCAGCAGCCTAGTAGTGGGAAAGAGTGATCAGCCCCAGCATTTT. Its translation: CASSLVVGKSDQPQHF.

This clonotype was seen many times. This rearrangement joins TRBV4-2 to TRBJ2-7; 7 nucleotides match TRBD1. J was trimmed by 0 bases and V by 8 bases; bases with no gene match: 7. This CDR3 is 14 amino acids long. Germline CDR1 is LGHNA and CDR2 is YNFKEQ. Here the CDR3 reads CASGLWTGSYEQYF. The CDR3 DNA reads TGTGCCAGCGGGTTGTGGACAGGCTCCTACGAGCAGTACTTC.

This clonotype was found many times. CDR3: CSVEDLGGAGNEQFF. CDR3 in DNA: TGCAGCGTTGAAGATCTAGGAGGGGCGGGTAATGAGCAGTTCTTC. The rearrangement joins TRBV29-1 to TRBJ2-1, with a weak D call TRBD2 (6 bases). The germline CDR1 and CDR2 sequences are SQVTM and ANQGSEA. This CDR3 has 15 residues. V lost 0 bases and J 7 bases, leaving 16 bases between the germline ends.